This TCR beta chain was identified during a study of T cell changes during pregnancy in multiple sclerosis. The V segment lost 0 bases and the J segment 10 bases; nucleotides outside the gene matches: 10. The CDR3 has 16 amino acids. Germline V CDR1 and CDR2: MNHNS, SASEGT. Using immunoSEQ multiplex PCR, the repertoire was profiled, and TCRdb retains in-frame clones only, with some absent. Of fewer than 110,000 clones in the sample, roughly 92% were seen once. The sequences come from peripheral blood, collected after pregnancy. The chain is built from TRBV6-1 and TRBJ2-3; TRBD2 matches at 10 bases. This receptor was obtained from a female donor with multiple sclerosis, enrolled in a pregnancy study. CDR3 loop: CASSEARAGGPGPQYF. The CDR3 nucleotides read TGTGCCAGCAGTGAAGCTCGAGCGGGGGGGCCCGGGCCGCAGTATTTT.